The entry that follows covers one T cell receptor beta chain sequence. Its antigen is unknown. Base quality data are lacking; no much larger clone is found one base away. The immunoSEQ Assay, a bias-controlled multiplex PCR, was used to amplify TCRbeta CDR3 regions from genomic DNA. The authors' analysis ran thus. Within the assay, amplification of reference gene primers was used to estimate how many nucleated cells each sample contained. To quantify the absolute abundance of each unique TCRbeta CDR3 rearrangement, sequence reads were collapsed and filtered. Productive Simpson clonality was computed per sample as the square root of Simpson's diversity index over productive rearrangements. This is the immuneACCESS table as TCRdb keeps it, with only in-frame sequences that have V and J called. A part of the clones is gone; compared with another copy, unresolved V genes explain less than half, and the rest is unexplained. V and J calls and clone size are copied from that table; D and trimming were computed from the DNA. The sample table records under 450,000 clones; roughly 90% of these occur just once. The ten largest clonotypes hold over 0.7% of the sample.

Enrolling through a virtual design, the prospective study's participants ranged in age from roughly 18 to 89 years and lived across 24 United States geographic areas. In the prospective study, cohorts were assigned on the basis of participant-reported clinical history obtained from a screening survey and a study questionnaire. Exposed participants were defined as having been in contact with someone with a PCR-confirmed or clinician-diagnosed COVID-19 case within 2 weeks of study entry. In the prospective study, whole blood, serum and a nasopharyngeal or oropharyngeal swab were collected from each participant by mobile phlebotomists. Over an approximately 2-month period, participants in the prospective study had the option of providing additional blood draws and questionnaires. Before DNA extraction, blood samples from the prospective study were shipped at room temperature or frozen. Its CDR3 holds 18 amino acids, cysteine through phenylalanine. Only the CDR3 part of the read is kept: 54 bases, read in frame from the first base. The germline V and J ends show losses of 2 bases and 0 bases respectively, and no gene match explains 10 bases of the junction. In the germline V gene, CDR1 corresponds to SGHTA and CDR2 to FQGTGA.

The sample comes from a study of blood T cell repertoires in COVID-19 (dated by TCRdb to the early 2020s). Concerning the study at large: Samples from collaborators originated in the United States, Italy and Spain and spanned both the acute and convalescent phases of COVID-19. Where available, HLA class I and class II types were obtained from metadata supplied by the sample provider rather than from assay-based typing. A freely available public database, intended as a resource for researchers studying the immune response to SARS-CoV-2, is where the repertoires were released. Samples were obtained from the ongoing ImmuneRACE study (first 160 participants) and from 1,000 to 1,500 subjects provided by 6 global collaborators. The sample metadata nearly always contained a de-identified subject ID, COVID-19 status, age in years and sex. The prospective study material was composed of cDNA or gDNA derived from T cells, B-cell-depleted T cells, or PBMCs. Deeply sampled blood TCRbeta repertoires from subjects exposed to, actively infected with, or recovered from COVID-19 were included in the dataset.

The paper's findings and limits, for the study overall: The amount of clinical and demographic metadata varied by source and participant and was provided uncurated.

This TCR came from a woman in her thirties or forties who had been exposed to COVID-19. Specimen: PBMCs or T cells enriched from blood (not recorded which). The chain was built from TRBV7-3 and TRBJ1-5, with 7 bases matching TRBD1. The CDR3 region reads CASSLPTGLHYSNQPQHF. The DNA sequence is TGTGCCAGCAGCTTACCGACAGGGCTCCATTATAGCAATCAGCCCCAGCATTTT.